The 13 T cell receptor beta chains in this list originate from one sample, sequenced in a study of shared clonotypes between healthy human individuals. CD8 cells classed as naive were CD45RO-negative and positively selected for CCR7, excluding terminally differentiated effector memory CD45RA+ cells. Here immunoSEQ multiplex PCR was the method, and the copy in TCRdb shows in-frame clones only, minus some. Here the sample spans about 1,900,000 clones, about 95% being singletons. Material for sequencing was naive CD8+ T cells sorted from blood. The receptors were gathered from a man aged 18 to 35 in good health.

This chain links TRBV29-1 with TRBJ1-1, with TRBD1 as a possible D gene (6 bases). V shed 7 bases and J shed 2 bases, with 11 bases lying between them. This CDR3 is 12 amino acids long. Germline CDR1 reads SQVTM; CDR2 reads ANQGSEA. CDR3 nucleotides: TGCAGCGACCAGACAGGTAACACTGAAGCTTTCTTT. Protein: CSDQTGNTEAFF.

V gene TRBV27 combines with J gene TRBJ1-6; 7 bases match TRBD1. There are 14 residues in the CDR3. CDR1 is MNHEY and CDR2 is SMNVEV in the germline V gene (reference sequence). V lost 6 bases to trimming and J lost 7 bases; unmatched junction nucleotides: 6. Here the CDR3 reads CASRYGTANSPLHF. CDR3 DNA: TGTGCCAGCAGGTACGGGACAGCAAATTCACCCCTCCACTTT.

CDR3 sequence: CASSPQGAYGYTF. In DNA form, the CDR3 reads TGTGCCAGCAGCCCACAGGGGGCGTATGGCTACACCTTC. The V call is TRBV7-6, the J call TRBJ1-2, with 9 bases lining up with TRBD1. There are 13 residues in the CDR3. Looked up from germline, CDR1 is SGHVS and CDR2 is FNYEAQ. V lost 5 bases, J lost 5 bases, and 3 bases stayed unmatched.

V usage is TRBV6-1 and J usage is TRBJ2-7, with D possibly being TRBD1 (6 bases). V was trimmed by 6 bases and J by 6 bases, leaving 18 bases between them. The CDR3 loop spans 14 amino acids. Germline CDR1 reads MNHNS; CDR2 reads SASEGT. The CDR3 DNA reads TGTGCCAGCAGAATACAGGGTTATCTCGCCGAGCAGTACTTC. Its protein is CASRIQGYLAEQYF.

This chain joins TRBV11-2 and TRBJ2-7; 8 bases align to TRBD2. Trimming cost V 5 bases and J 4 bases; bases outside gene matches: 10. The CDR3 consists of 15 residues. Germline V gene lookup returns CDR1 SGHAT and CDR2 FQNNGV. The CDR3 reads CASSPEAGGYYEQYF. The CDR3 DNA is TGTGCCAGCAGCCCGGAGGCGGGGGGTTATTACGAGCAGTACTTC.

This rearrangement joins TRBV7-9 to TRBJ2-1; D unclear. V dropped 5 bases and J dropped 5 bases, with 10 bases sitting between them. The CDR3 spans 13 residues. Per the germline V gene, CDR1 is SEHNR and CDR2 is FQNEAQ (reference sequence). The CDR3 DNA is TGTGCCAGCAGCCCCGGAGCTCACAATGAGCAGTTCTTC. Amino acids: CASSPGAHNEQFF.

CDR3 nucleotides: TGTGCCAGCAGTTACTCGGCAGGGGCGTTTGTCGGGGAGCTGTTTTTT. Translation gives CASSYSAGAFVGELFF. The chain joins TRBV6-5 to TRBJ2-2, with TRBD1 as a possible D gene (6 bases). V was trimmed by 0 bases and J by 7 bases, leaving 15 bases between them. The CDR3 consists of 16 residues. Germline-derived CDR1 and CDR2 are MNHEY and SVGAGI.

Only one count was recorded for this clone. The chain recombines TRBV4-3 with TRBJ2-7; 9 positions agree with TRBD1. In germline, CDR1 is LGHNA, CDR2 YSLEER. The J segment lost 2 bases and the V segment lost 6 bases, leaving 8 bases of the junction unmatched. This CDR3 contains 15 residues. The CDR3 DNA sequence: TGCGCCAGCAGACTCGCCAGGACAGGGGCCTACGAGCAGTACTTC. Its translation: CASRLARTGAYEQYF.

The chain joins TRBV6-5 to TRBJ1-5; the D is unclear. CDR3 length equals 14 residues. Trimming removed 6 bases from V and 7 bases from J, with 16 bases in between. Per the germline V gene, CDR1 is MNHEY and CDR2 is SVGAGI. The chain's CDR3 is CASSPDGFGQPQHF. The CDR3 bases are TGTGCCAGCAGCCCGGACGGCTTTGGACAGCCCCAGCATTTT.

A remark on this clone: The sample holds other DNA sequences that translate to the same CDR3. The chain is built from TRBV6-1 and TRBJ1-1, with no clear D. V shed 0 bases and J shed 0 bases, with 8 bases lying between them. CDR3 length equals 15 residues. Germline CDR1 is MNHNS and CDR2 is SASEGT. The chain's CDR3 is CASSEAPGMNTEAFF. CDR3 coding DNA: TGTGCCAGCAGTGAAGCACCAGGTATGAACACTGAAGCTTTCTTT.

V gene TRBV7-9 combines with J gene TRBJ2-5; D gene uncertain. The germline V gene encodes CDR1 SEHNR and CDR2 FQNEAQ (reference sequence). Trimming shortened V by 8 bases and J by 4 bases, and 14 bases separated the two germline ends. The CDR3 has 13 amino acids. CDR3 DNA: TGTGCCAGCGGTATGACGATAGGAGAGACCCAGTACTTC. Its protein product is CASGMTIGETQYF.

The chain employs TRBV4-1 and TRBJ1-2; no firm D call. Germline lookup yields CDR1 MGHRA and CDR2 YSYEKL. V was clipped by 4 bases and J by 0 bases, with 6 bases between them. This CDR3 spans 13 amino acids. DNA of the CDR3: TGCGCCAGCAGCCCGACACCTAACTATGGCTACACCTTC. This translates into CASSPTPNYGYTF.

The V call is TRBV12-5, the J call TRBJ1-5; 7 bases match TRBD1. This CDR3 spans 14 amino acids. After removal of 4 bases from V and 4 bases from J, the junction contained 4 bases not matched to a gene. In germline, CDR1 is LGHNT, CDR2 FRNRAP. The CDR3 is CASGSGTENQPQHF. Written as DNA, the CDR3 is TGTGCTAGTGGTTCCGGGACAGAGAATCAGCCCCAGCATTTT.